The T cell receptor beta chain under discussion was sequenced for a study of T cell responses to AZD1222 COVID-19 vaccine. Germline-derived CDR1 and CDR2 are SGDLS and YYNGEE. V was cut by 0 bases and J by 4 bases, with 10 bases left in between. The CDR3 runs 14 residues. Libraries were prepared by immunoSEQ multiplex PCR; TCRdb keeps only in-frame clonotypes and omits some of them. Of approximately 130,000 clones listed, 85% to 95% were seen once; the top ten hold about 1%. The V gene is TRBV9, the J gene TRBJ2-5, with a possible D match to TRBD1 (6 bases). The sequencing here drew on peripheral blood, taken on day 0 of AZD1222 vaccination. The sequence was obtained from an adult in good health. The CDR3 DNA follows: TGTGCCAGCAGCGTAGCTTGGGACACAGAGACCCAGTACTTC. The encoded protein is CASSVAWDTETQYF.